The sequence of this TCR beta chain was determined in a study of control samples from healthy donors and cancer patients. TCRdb's table, derived via immunoSEQ multiplex PCR, lists solely in-frame clones and lacks some. Of approximately 60,000 clones in the sample, approximately 85% are singletons; the top ten hold 4.5% to 7%. The J segment lost 1 base and the V segment lost 1 base, leaving 4 bases of the junction unmatched. The CDR3 has 17 residues. Germline CDR1 is SGHTA and CDR2 is FQGNSA. The rearrangement links TRBV7-2 to TRBJ2-3; 11 bases map to TRBD2. The source material was blood. This sequence originates from a man in his forties in good health. CDR3 nucleotides: TGTGCCAGCAGCTTAGGACTAGCGGGGAGTGGCACAGATACGCAGTATTTT. Its translation is CASSLGLAGSGTDTQYF.